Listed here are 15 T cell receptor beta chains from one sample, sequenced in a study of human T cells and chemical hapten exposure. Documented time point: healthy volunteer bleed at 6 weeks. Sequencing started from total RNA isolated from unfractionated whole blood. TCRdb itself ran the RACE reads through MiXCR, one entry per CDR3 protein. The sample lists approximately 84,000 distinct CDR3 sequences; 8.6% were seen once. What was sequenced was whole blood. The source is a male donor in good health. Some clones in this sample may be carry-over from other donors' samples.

The CDR3 DNA sequence: TGTGCCAGCAGTTACAGGGACCGTAGCACAGATACGCAGTATTTT. Protein: CASSYRDRSTDTQYF. The chain links TRBV6-6 to TRBJ2-3; D may match TRBD1 or TRBD2 (5 bases each). Per germline, CDR1 MNHNY and CDR2 SVGAGI (reference sequence). This CDR3 is built from 15 residues. Trimming took off 2 bases at V and 0 bases at J, with 9 bases between the two ends.

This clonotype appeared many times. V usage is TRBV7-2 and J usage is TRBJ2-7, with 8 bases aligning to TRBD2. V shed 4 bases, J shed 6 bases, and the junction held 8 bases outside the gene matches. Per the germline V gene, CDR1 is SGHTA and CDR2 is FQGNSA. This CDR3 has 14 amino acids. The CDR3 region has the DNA TGTGCCAGCAGCTCGGGACTAGTCGGTTCCGAGCAGTACTTC. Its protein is CASSSGLVGSEQYF.

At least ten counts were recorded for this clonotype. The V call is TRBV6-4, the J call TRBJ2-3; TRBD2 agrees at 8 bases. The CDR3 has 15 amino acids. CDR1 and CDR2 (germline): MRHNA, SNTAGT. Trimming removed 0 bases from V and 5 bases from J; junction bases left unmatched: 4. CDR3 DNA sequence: TGTGCCAGCAGTGACTCCGCGGGAGGAGGAGATACGCAGTATTTT. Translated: CASSDSAGGGDTQYF.

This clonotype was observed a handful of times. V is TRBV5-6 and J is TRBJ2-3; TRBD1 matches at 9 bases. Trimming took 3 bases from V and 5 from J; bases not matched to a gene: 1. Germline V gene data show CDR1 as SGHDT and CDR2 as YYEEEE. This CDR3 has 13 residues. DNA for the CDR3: TGTGCCAGCAGCTGGGGACAGGGAGATACGCAGTATTTT. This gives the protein CASSWGQGDTQYF.

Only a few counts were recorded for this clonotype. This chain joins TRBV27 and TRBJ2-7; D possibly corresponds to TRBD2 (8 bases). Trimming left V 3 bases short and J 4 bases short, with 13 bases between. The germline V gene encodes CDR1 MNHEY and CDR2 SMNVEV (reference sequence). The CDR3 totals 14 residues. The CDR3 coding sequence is TGTGCCAGCAGTTTTCGGGAGGGGGCTTACGAGCAGTACTTC. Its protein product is CASSFREGAYEQYF.

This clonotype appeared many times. CDR3 in amino acids: CASSYSGNEQFF. The CDR3 bases are TGTGCCAGCAGTTACTCAGGGAATGAGCAGTTCTTC. The rearrangement uses TRBV6-5 and TRBJ2-1; no clear D. Germline V gives CDR1 MNHEY, CDR2 SVGAGI. V lost 0 bases and J lost 7, with 4 bases in between. The CDR3 sequence is 12 residues long.

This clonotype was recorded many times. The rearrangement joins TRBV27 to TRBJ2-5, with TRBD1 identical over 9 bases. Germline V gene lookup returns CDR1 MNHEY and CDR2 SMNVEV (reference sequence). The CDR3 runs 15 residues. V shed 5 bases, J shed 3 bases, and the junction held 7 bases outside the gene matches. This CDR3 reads CASSHHRQGEETQYF. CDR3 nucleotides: TGTGCCAGCAGTCACCACCGACAGGGGGAAGAGACCCAGTACTTC.

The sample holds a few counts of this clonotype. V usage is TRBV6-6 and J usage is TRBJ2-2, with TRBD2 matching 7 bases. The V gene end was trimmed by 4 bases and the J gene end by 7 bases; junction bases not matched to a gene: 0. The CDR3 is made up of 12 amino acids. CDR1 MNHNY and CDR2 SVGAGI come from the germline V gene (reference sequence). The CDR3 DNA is TGTGCCAGCAGTTGGGAGGGCGGGGAGCTGTTTTTT. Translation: CASSWEGGELFF.

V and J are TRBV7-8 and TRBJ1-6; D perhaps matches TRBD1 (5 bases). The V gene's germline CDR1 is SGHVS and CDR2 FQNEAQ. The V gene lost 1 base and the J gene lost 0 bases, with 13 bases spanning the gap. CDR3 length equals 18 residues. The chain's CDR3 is CASSLEEDSLSYNSPLHF. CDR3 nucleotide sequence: TGTGCCAGCAGCTTAGAGGAAGACAGCCTCTCCTATAATTCACCCCTCCACTTT.

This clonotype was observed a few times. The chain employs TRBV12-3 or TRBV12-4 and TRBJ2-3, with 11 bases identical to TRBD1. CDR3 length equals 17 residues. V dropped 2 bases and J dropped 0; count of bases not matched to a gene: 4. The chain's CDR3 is CASSLRTGGLSTDTQYF. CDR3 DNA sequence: TGTGCCAGCAGTTTACGGACAGGGGGCTTGAGCACAGATACGCAGTATTTT.

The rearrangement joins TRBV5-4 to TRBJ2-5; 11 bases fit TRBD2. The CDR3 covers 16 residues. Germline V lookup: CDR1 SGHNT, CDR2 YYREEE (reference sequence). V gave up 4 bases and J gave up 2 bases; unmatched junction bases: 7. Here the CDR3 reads CASSMGLAGGQETQYF. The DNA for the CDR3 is TGTGCCAGCAGCATGGGGCTAGCGGGAGGACAAGAGACCCAGTACTTC.

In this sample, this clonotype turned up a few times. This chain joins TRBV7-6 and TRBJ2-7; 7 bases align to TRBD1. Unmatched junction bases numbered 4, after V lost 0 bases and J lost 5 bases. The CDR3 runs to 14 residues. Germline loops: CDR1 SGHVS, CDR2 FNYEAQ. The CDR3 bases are TGTGCCAGCAGCTTAGCAGACAGGGCCCACGAGCAGTACTTC. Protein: CASSLADRAHEQYF.

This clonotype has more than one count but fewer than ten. The CDR3 here is CSASTGPFYEQYF. The CDR3 nucleotides are TGCAGTGCTTCAACCGGGCCTTTCTACGAGCAGTACTTC. This chain joins TRBV20-1 and TRBJ2-7; D is uncertain. Trimming left V 5 bases short and J 3 bases short, with 14 bases between. Germline V lookup: CDR1 DFQATT, CDR2 SNEGSKA (reference sequence). This CDR3 has 13 residues.

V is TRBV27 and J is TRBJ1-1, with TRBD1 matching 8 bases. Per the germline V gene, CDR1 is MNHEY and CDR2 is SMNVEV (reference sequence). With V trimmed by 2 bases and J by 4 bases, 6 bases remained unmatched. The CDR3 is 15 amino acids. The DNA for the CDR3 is TGTGCCAGCAGTTTAGGACAGGGAGGAGGCACTGAAGCTTTCTTT. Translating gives CASSLGQGGGTEAFF.

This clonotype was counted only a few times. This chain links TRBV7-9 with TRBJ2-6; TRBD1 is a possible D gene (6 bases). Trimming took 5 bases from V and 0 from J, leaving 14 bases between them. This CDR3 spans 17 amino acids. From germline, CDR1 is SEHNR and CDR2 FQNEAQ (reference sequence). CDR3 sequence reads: CASSTPDRSSGANVLTF. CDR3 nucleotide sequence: TGTGCCAGCAGCACTCCAGACAGGTCCTCTGGGGCCAACGTCCTGACTTTC.